Listed below are T cell receptor beta chains from one sample, sequenced in a study of OX40 agonist ivuxolimab in advanced cancers. Clones were read by immunoSEQ multiplex PCR, and TCRdb kept only the in-frame ones, dropping some. The sample has approximately 19,000 clones, around 80% seen once. The specimen comprised CD4+ or CD8+ T cells sorted from blood, sampled in a trial of the OX40 agonist ivuxolimab. These receptors came from an adult with an advanced solid tumor such as melanoma, head and neck, liver or kidney cancer. Each CDR3 is given without its conserved first and last residue.

v_call: TRBV5-6
j_call: TRBJ1-1
cdr3_aa: ASSLRGRNTEAF

v_call: TRBV5-6
j_call: TRBJ1-1
cdr3_aa: ASSLGTGDTEAF

v_call: TRBV27
j_call: TRBJ2-1
cdr3_aa: ASSLLAPSYNEQF

v_call: TRBV10-1
j_call: TRBJ2-7
cdr3_aa: ASSAGRAWEQY

v_call: TRBV10-2
j_call: TRBJ2-1
cdr3_aa: ASSEASGSSYNEQF

v_call: TRBV29-1
j_call: TRBJ2-1
cdr3_aa: SVGTRDRTYNEQF

v_call: TRBV7-9
j_call: TRBJ2-3
cdr3_aa: ASSLAAYTQY

v_call: TRBV6-5
j_call: TRBJ2-7
cdr3_aa: ASTHGRERYEQY

v_call: TRBV28
j_call: TRBJ2-1
cdr3_aa: ASSLKRSGRHLSYNEQF

v_call: TRBV10-3
j_call: TRBJ1-2
cdr3_aa: AISDPTGGRYGYT

v_call: TRBV7-9
j_call: TRBJ2-7
cdr3_aa: ASSSAGLGSYEQY

v_call: TRBV14
j_call: TRBJ2-2
cdr3_aa: ASSQVGREFTGELF

v_call: TRBV27
j_call: TRBJ2-4
cdr3_aa: ASSLIGPLAKNIQY

v_call: TRBV4-2
j_call: TRBJ2-1
cdr3_aa: ASSQDGGQANNEQF

v_call: TRBV4-1
j_call: TRBJ1-2
cdr3_aa: ASSLTGGVPLAGYT

v_call: TRBV4-1
j_call: TRBJ1-3
cdr3_aa: ASSQDSWDRGNTIY

v_call: TRBV5-1
j_call: .
cdr3_aa: ASSLGTGYEQY

v_call: TRBV11-1
j_call: TRBJ2-1
cdr3_aa: ASSLGGSQVGEQF

v_call: TRBV5-1
j_call: .
cdr3_aa: ASSSSYEQY

v_call: TRBV5-4
j_call: TRBJ2-7
cdr3_aa: ASSSGTGVTYEQY

v_call: TRBV10-2
j_call: TRBJ2-3
cdr3_aa: ASRTPSTDTQY

v_call: TRBV19
j_call: TRBJ2-1
cdr3_aa: ASKRDSYNEQF

v_call: TRBV5-5
j_call: TRBJ2-5
cdr3_aa: ASSLGSGLLGTQY

v_call: TRBV9
j_call: TRBJ2-3
cdr3_aa: ASSVGGSGRTDTQY